The T cell receptor (beta chain) described here comes from a study of shared clonotypes between healthy human individuals. Study-wide findings and caveats: Generally, estimated richness proved larger in naive subsets than it did in memory subsets.

Using around 180 ng DNA, some 30,000 T cell genomes, the sorted-subset replicate PCRs were run. The repertoire was sequenced with immunoSEQ multiplex PCR; TCRdb's copy has only in-frame clones and lacks some. The repertoire has more than 2 million clones, 85% to 95% of them found once; the top ten carry roughly 0.13%. Worth noting for this clone: Its antigen is unknown.

The germline V gene has CDR1 SGDLS and CDR2 YYNGEE. V was pared by 4 bases and J by 4 bases, with 16 bases between. CDR3 length equals 15 residues. The chain uses TRBV9 and TRBJ2-3; D may be TRBD2 (6 bases). The receptor was isolated from a man in his late teens or twenties in good health. Material: naive CD4+ T cells sorted from blood. Subset specified: CD45RA+ positively selected. The CDR3 loop is CASSLFGREADTQYF. CDR3 bases: TGTGCCAGCAGCCTCTTCGGCAGGGAGGCAGATACGCAGTATTTT.